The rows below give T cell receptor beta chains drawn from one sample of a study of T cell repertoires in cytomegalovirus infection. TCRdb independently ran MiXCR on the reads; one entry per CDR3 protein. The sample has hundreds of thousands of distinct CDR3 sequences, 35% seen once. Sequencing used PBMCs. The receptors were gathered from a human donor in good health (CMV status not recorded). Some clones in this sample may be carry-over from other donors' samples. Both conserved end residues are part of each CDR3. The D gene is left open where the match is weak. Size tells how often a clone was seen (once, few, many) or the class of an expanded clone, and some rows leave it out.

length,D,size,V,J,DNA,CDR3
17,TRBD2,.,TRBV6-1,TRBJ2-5,TGTGCCAGCAGTGAAATGAGGGGGGGGACTAGCGGGGGGACCCAGTACTTC,CASSEMRGGTSGGTQYF
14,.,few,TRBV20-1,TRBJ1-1,TGCAGTGCTAGAGGAGAGCAATCTAACACTGAAGCTTTCTTT,CSARGEQSNTEAFF
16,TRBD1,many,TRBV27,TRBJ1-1,TGTGCCAGCAGACCCATCTCAAACAGGGGTAACACTGAAGCTTTCTTT,CASRPISNRGNTEAFF
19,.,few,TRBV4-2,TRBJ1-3,TGTGCCAGCAGCCAAGATAAGAGGGGCGGGTTAACAACTGGAAACACCATATATTTT,CASSQDKRGGLTTGNTIYF
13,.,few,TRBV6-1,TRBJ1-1,TGTGCCAGCAGGGAGAGGAGGAACACTGAAGCTTTCTTT,CASRERRNTEAFF
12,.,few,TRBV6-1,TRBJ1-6,TGTGCCAGCAGTGAAGGGAGGTCGTCCCTCCACTTT,CASSEGRSSLHF
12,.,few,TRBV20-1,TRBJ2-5,TGCAGTGCTAGAATGGGGACGGAGACCCAGTACTTC,CSARMGTETQYF
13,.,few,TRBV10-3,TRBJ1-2,TGTGCCATCAGTCCAGGCGGTGCTCGAGGCTACACCTTC,CAISPGGARGYTF
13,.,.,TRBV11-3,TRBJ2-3,TGTGCCAGCAGCCCAACGGGGGACGATACGCAGTATTTT,CASSPTGDDTQYF
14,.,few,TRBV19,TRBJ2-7,TGTGCCAGTAAGGGAGGACAGGCACCCTACGAGCAGTACTTC,CASKGGQAPYEQYF
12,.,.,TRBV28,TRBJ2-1,TGTGCCAGCAGTCCCCAAACGAGTGAGCAGTTCTTC,CASSPQTSEQFF
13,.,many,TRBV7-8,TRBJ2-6,TGTGCCAGCAGCTTAGCTGGGGCCAACGTCCTGACTTTC,CASSLAGANVLTF
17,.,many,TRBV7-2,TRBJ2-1,TGTGCCAGCAGCTTATTCAGGGCAAAGCGGAACTACAATGAGCAGTTCTTC,CASSLFRAKRNYNEQFF
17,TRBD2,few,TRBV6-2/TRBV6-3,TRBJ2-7,TGTGCCAGCAGTTACTCCCGAAGGGAGGGGAGCTCCTACGAGCAGTACTTC,CASSYSRREGSSYEQYF
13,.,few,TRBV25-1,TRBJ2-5,TGTGCCAGCAGCCCCACATGGGCAGAGACCCAGTACTTC,CASSPTWAETQYF
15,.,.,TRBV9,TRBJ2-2,TGTGCCAGCAGCGTAGCGGGGAGCGACACCGGGGAGCTGTTTTTT,CASSVAGSDTGELFF
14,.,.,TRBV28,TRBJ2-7,TGTGCCAGCAAAATAAGGACAGCTGCCTACGAGCAGTACTTC,CASKIRTAAYEQYF
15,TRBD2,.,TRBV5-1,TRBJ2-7,TGCGCCAGCAGCATTGGAGCTAGCGGGAGCTACGAGCAGTACTTC,CASSIGASGSYEQYF
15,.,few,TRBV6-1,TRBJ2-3,TGTGCCAGCAGTGCCCCAGCTCGCGGCACAGATACGCAGTATTTT,CASSAPARGTDTQYF
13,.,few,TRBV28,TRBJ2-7,TGTGCCAGCAGCTCCGGAGGGAGCCGCGAGCAGTACTTC,CASSSGGSREQYF
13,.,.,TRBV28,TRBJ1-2,TGTGCCAGCAGTTCGACGTTCCGGGATGTCTACACCTTC,CASSSTFRDVYTF